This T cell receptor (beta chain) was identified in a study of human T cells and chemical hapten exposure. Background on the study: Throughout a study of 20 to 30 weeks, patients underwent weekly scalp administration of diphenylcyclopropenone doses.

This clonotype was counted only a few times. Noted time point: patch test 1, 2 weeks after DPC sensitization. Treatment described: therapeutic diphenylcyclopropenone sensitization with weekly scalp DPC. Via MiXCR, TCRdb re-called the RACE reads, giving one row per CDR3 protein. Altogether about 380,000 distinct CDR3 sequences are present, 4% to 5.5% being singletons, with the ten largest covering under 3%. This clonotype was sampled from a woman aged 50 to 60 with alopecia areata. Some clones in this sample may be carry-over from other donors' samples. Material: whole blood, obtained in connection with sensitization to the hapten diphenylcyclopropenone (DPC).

The CDR3: CASIRRGQGETGELFF. The CDR3 DNA reads as TGTGCCAGCATCCGCCGGGGACAGGGGGAAACCGGGGAGCTGTTTTTT. The chain joins TRBV25-1 to TRBJ2-2; TRBD1 matches at 11 bases. In germline, CDR1 is MGHDK, CDR2 SYGVNS. V lost 7 bases to trimming and J lost 5 bases; unmatched junction nucleotides: 9. CDR3 length: 16 amino acids.